The T cell receptor beta chain described here comes from a study of blood T cells in healthy people across ages. Findings of the study overall: Naive T cell percentage by flow cytometry tracked strongly with beta diversity.

Total RNA, at least 5 micrograms per sample, was extracted from PBMCs. The authors ran a second PCR of 7 to 11 cycles using a sample-barcoded 5' primer and a J-beta primer mix. TCRdb re-analysed the 5' RACE reads in MiXCR, keeping a single row per CDR3 protein. This sample has about 780,000 distinct CDR3 sequences, with approximately 24% found just once. In the case of this clonotype: Antigen specificity is unknown.

The sample was also linked to a second study, of T cells of mothers and their children. From that paper: Donation came from a few healthy Caucasian mothers together with their six children. Every mother supplied over 8 million TCR beta CDR3 reads and every child some 2.7 million.

This TCR was recovered from a boy between 10 and 17 years old in good health. Sequenced sample: blood.

CDR3 bases: TGTGCCAGCACCCCGACAGGGATCAATGAGCAGTTCTTC. This encodes CASTPTGINEQFF. V usage is TRBV27 and J usage is TRBJ2-1, with 7 bases lining up with TRBD1. CDR1 is MNHEY and CDR2 is SMNVEV in the germline V gene (reference sequence). This CDR3 comprises 13 residues. The V segment lost 7 bases and the J segment 6 bases; nucleotides outside the gene matches: 6.